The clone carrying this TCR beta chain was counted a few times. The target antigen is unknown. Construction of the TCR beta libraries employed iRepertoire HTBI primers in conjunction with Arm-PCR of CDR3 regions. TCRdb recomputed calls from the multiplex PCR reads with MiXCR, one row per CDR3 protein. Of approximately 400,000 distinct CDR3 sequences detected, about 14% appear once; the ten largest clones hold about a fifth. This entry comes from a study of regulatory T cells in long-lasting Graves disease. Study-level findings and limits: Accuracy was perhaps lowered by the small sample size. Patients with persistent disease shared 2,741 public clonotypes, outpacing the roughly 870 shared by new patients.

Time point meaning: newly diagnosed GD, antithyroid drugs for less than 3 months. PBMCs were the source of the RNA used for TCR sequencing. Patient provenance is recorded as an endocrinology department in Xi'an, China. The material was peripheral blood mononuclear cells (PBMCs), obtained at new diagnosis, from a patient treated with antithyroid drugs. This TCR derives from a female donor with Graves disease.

This CDR3 is CASSLGSRHQPQHF. CDR3 coding DNA: TGTGCCAGCAGCTTAGGGAGTAGGCATCAGCCCCAGCATTTT. This chain uses TRBV11-2 with TRBJ1-5; D remains unclear. Germline-derived CDR1 and CDR2 are SGHAT and FQNNGV. The CDR3 spans 14 residues. The V end lost 1 base, the J end lost 5 bases, and 9 bases lay between the germline ends.